A few counts support the clone carrying this T cell receptor beta chain. Its matching antigen is unknown. This specimen comes from a study of beta chain features in type 1 diabetes. Between the trimmed V and J ends, which lost 7 bases and 6 bases, there was a span of 12 bases. Germline V gives CDR1 ENHRY, CDR2 SYGVKD. The CDR3 has 12 residues. The isolated RNA, all of it, was reverse transcribed, so expressed TCRB transcripts were what got sequenced. Data came from immunoSEQ multiplex PCR; TCRdb stores just in-frame clones and leaves some out. Of approximately 340,000 clones in the sample, around 15% are singletons; the top ten hold around 0.02%. Broader study findings: Because the template was cDNA, high-expressing cells might be over-represented.

The chain combines TRBV10-3 with TRBJ1-2, with no clear D. The source is a woman aged 18-35 years in good health. Sequencing was carried out using naive CD4+ T cells from blood. The CDR3 DNA reads TGTGCCATCAACCAGGCCAGCAATGGCTACACCTTC. It specifies CAINQASNGYTF.